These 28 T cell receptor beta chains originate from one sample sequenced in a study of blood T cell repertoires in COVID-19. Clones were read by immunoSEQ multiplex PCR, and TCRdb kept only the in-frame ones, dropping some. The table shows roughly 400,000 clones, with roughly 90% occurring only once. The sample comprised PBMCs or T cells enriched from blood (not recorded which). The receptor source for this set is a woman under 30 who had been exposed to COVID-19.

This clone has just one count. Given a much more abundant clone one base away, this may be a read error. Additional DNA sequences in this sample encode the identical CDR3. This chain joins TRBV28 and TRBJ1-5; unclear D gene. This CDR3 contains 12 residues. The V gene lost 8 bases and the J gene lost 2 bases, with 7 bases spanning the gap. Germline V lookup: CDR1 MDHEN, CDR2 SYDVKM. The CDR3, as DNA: TGTGCCAGCCGCCAGGGCAATCAGCCCCAGCATTTT. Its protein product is CASRQGNQPQHF.

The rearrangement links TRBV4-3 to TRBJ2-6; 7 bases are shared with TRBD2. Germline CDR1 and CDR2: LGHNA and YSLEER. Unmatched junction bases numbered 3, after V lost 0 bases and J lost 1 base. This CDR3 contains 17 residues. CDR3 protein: CASSQDGGGSGANVLTF. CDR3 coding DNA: TGCGCCAGCAGCCAAGACGGGGGAGGGTCTGGGGCCAACGTCCTGACTTTC.

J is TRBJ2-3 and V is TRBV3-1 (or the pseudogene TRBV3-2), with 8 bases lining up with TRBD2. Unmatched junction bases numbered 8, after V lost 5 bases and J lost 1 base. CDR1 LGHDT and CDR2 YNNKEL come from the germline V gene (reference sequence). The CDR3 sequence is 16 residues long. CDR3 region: CASSSPGLGGTDTQYF. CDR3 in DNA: TGTGCCAGCAGCAGTCCGGGACTAGGAGGCACAGATACGCAGTATTTT.

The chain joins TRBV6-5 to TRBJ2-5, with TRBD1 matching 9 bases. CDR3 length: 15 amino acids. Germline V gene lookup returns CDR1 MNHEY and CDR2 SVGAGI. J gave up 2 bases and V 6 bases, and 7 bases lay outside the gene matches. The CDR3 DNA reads TGTGCCAGCAGCGGACAGGGGAATCTTCAAGAGACCCAGTACTTC. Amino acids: CASSGQGNLQETQYF.

The CDR3 nucleotides read TGTGCCAGCAGTCAACAGGGGGCCTACAATGAGCAGTTCTTC. Encoded protein: CASSQQGAYNEQFF. V gene TRBV27 combines with J gene TRBJ2-1, with 8 bases matching TRBD1. The V and J ends lost 5 bases and 2 bases, in that order; junction bases with no gene match: 2. The CDR3 extends over 14 amino acids. Germline lookup yields CDR1 MNHEY and CDR2 SMNVEV (reference sequence).

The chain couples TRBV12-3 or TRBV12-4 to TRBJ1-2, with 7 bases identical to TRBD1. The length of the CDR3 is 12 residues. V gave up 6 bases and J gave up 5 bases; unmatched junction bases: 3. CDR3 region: CASRRTGYGYTF. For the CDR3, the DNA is TGTGCCAGCAGGAGGACAGGATATGGCTACACCTTC.

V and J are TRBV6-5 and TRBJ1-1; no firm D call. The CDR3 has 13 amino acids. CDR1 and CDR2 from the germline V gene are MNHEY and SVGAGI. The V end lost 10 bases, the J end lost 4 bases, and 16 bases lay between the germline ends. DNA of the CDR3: TGTGCCACCTTACCGGGTGGTAGCACTGAAGCTTTCTTT. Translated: CATLPGGSTEAFF.

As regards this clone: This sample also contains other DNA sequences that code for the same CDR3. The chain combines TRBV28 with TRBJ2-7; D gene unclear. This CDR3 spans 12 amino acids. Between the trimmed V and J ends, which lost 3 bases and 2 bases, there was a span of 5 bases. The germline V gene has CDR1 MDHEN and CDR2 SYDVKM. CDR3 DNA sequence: TGTGCCAGCAGTTTGAGCGCCTACGAGCAGTACTTC. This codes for CASSLSAYEQYF.

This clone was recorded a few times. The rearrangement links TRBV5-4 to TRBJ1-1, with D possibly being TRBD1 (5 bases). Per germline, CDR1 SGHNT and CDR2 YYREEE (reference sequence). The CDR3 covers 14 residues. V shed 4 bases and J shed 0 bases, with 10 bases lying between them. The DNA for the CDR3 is TGTGCCAGCAGCGTACAACAGGTGAACACTGAAGCTTTCTTT. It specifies CASSVQQVNTEAFF.

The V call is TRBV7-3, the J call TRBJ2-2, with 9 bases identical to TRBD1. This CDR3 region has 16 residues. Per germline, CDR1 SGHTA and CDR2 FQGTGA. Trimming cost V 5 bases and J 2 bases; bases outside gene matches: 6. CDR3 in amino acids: CASSVDRGANTGELFF. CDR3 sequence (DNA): TGTGCCAGCAGCGTGGACAGGGGTGCAAACACCGGGGAGCTGTTTTTT.

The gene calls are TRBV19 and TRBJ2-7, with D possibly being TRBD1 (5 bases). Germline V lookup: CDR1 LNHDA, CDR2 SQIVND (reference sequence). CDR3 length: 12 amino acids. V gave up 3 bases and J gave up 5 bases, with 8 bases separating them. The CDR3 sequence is CASSIGAHEQYF. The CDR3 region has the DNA TGTGCCAGTAGTATTGGGGCCCACGAGCAGTACTTC.

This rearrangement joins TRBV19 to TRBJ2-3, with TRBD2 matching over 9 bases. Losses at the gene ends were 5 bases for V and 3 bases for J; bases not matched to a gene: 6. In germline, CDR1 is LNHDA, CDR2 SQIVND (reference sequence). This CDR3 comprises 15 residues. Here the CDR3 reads CASSARGLATDTQYF. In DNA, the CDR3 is TGTGCCAGTAGTGCGAGAGGACTAGCGACAGATACGCAGTATTTT.

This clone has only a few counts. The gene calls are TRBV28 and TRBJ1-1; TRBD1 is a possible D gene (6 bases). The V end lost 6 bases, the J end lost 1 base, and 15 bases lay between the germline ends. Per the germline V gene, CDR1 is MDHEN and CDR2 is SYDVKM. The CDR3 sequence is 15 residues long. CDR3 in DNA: TGTGCCAGCAGAATTCTCGGACAGACGAACACTGAAGCTTTCTTT. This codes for CASRILGQTNTEAFF.

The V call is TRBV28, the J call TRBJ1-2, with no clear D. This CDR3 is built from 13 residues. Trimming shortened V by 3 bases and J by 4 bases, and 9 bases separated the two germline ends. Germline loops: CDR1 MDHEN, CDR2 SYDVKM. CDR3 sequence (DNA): TGTGCCAGCAGTTTTGGGCTGGGCTATGGCTACACCTTC. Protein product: CASSFGLGYGYTF.

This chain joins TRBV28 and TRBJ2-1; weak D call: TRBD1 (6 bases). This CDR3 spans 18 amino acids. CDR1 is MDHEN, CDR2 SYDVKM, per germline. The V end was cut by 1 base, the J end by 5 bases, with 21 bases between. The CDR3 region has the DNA TGTGCCAGCAGTTTATATTTTTTCCGTGACAGGCGGGACAATGAGCAGTTCTTC. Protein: CASSLYFFRDRRDNEQFF.

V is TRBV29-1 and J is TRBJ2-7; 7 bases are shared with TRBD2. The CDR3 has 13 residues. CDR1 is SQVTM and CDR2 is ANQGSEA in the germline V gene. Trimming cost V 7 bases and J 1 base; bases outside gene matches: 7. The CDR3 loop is CSGGLGGSYEQYF. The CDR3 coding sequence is TGCAGCGGAGGACTAGGTGGGTCCTACGAGCAGTACTTC.

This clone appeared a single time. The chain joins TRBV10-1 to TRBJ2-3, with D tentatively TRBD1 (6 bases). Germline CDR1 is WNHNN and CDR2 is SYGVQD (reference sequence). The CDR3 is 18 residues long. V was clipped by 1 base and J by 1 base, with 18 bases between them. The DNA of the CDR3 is TGCGCCAGCAGTGAGTGGGGTAACGGAGAGGGGGGCACAGATACGCAGTATTTT. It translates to CASSEWGNGEGGTDTQYF.

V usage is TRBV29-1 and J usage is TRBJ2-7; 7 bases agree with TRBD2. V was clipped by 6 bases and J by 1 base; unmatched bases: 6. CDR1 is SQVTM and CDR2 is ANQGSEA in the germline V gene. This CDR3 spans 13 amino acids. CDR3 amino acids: CSVRGTTSYEQYF. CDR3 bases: TGCAGCGTACGAGGGACTACATCCTACGAGCAGTACTTC.

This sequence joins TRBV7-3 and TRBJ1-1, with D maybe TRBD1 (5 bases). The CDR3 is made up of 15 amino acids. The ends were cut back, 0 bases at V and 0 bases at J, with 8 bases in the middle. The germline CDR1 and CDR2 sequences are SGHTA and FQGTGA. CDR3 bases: TGTGCCAGCAGCTTAACGAGACAGCTGAACACTGAAGCTTTCTTT. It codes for CASSLTRQLNTEAFF.

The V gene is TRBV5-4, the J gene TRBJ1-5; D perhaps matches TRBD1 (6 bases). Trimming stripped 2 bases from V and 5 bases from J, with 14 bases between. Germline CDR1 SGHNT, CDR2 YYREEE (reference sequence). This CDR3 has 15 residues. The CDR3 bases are TGTGCCAGCAGCTTACAGGGAGGGGGGGATCAGCCCCAGCATTTT. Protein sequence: CASSLQGGGDQPQHF.

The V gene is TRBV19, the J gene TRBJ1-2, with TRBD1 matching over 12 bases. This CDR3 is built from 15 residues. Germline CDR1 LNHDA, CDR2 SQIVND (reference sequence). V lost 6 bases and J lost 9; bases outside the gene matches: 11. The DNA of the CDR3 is TGTGCCAGTAGCCTTCAGCTGGGACAGGGGGCCCGCTACACCTTC. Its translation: CASSLQLGQGARYTF.

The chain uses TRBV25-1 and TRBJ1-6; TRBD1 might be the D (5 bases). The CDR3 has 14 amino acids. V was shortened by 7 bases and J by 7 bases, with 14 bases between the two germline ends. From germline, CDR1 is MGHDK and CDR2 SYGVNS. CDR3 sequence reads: CASTDRAGNSPLHF. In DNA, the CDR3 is TGTGCCAGCACCGACCGGGCAGGGAATTCACCCCTCCACTTT.

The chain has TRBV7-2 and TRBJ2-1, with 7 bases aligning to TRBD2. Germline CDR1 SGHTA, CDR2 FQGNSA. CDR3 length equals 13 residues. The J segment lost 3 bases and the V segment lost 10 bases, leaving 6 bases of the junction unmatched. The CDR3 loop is CATVRGVYNEQFF. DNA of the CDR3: TGTGCCACGGTCCGGGGGGTCTACAATGAGCAGTTCTTC. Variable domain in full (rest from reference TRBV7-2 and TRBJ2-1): GAGVSQSPSNKVTEKGKDVELRCDPISGHTALYWYRQSLGQGLEFLIYFQGNSAPDKSGLPSDRFSAERTGGSVSTLTIQRTQQEDSAVYLCATVRGVYNEQFFGPGTRLTVL.

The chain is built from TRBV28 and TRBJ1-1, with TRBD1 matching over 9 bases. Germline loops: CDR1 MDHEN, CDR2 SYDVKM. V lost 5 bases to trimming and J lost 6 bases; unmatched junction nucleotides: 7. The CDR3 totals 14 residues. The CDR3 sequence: CASSQQGARAEAFF. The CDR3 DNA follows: TGTGCCAGCAGTCAACAGGGGGCGCGGGCTGAAGCTTTCTTT.

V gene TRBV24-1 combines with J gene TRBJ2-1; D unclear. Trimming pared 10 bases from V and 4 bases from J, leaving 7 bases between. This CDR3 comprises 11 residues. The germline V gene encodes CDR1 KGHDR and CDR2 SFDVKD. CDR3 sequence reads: CATRQYNEQFF. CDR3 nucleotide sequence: TGTGCCACTCGACAATACAATGAGCAGTTCTTC.

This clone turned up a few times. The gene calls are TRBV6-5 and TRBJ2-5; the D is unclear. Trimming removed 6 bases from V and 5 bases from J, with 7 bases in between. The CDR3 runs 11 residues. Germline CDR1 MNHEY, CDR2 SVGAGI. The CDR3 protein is CASSPQETQYF. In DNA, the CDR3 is TGTGCCAGCAGCCCGCAGGAGACCCAGTACTTC.

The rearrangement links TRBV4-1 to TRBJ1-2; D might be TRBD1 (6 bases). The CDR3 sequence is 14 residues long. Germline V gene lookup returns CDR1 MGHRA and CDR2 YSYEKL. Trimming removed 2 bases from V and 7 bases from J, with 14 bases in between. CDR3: CASSQFTGSRGYTF. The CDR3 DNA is TGCGCCAGCAGCCAATTTACAGGGTCCCGTGGCTACACCTTC.

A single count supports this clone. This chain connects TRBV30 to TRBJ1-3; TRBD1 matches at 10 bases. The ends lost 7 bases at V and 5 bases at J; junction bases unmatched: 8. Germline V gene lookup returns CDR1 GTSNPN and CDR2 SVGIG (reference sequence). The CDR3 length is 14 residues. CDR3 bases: TGTGCCTCCCCGGGACAGGGGTATCGAAACACCATATATTTT. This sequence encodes CASPGQGYRNTIYF. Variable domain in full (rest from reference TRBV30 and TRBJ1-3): SQTIHQWPATLVQPVGSPLSLECTVEGTSNPNLYWYRQAAGRGLQLLFYSVGIGQISSEVPQNLSASRPQDRQFILSSKKLLLSDSGFYLCASPGQGYRNTIYFGEGSWLTVV.